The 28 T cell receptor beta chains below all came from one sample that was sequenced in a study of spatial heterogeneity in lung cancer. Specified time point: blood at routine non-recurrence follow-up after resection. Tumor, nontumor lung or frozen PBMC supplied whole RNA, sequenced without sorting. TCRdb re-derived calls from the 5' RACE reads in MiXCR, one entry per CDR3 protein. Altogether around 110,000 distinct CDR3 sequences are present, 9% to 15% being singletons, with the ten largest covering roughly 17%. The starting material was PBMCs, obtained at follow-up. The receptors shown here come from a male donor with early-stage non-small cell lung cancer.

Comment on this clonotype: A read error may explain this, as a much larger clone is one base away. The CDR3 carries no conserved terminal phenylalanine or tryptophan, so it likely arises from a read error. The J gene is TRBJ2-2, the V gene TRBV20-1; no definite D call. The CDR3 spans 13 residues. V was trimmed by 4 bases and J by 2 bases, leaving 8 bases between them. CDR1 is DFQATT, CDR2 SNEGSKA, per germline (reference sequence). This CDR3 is CSATTDNTGELFL. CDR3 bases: TGCAGTGCTACCACAGATAACACCGGGGAGCTGTTTTTA.

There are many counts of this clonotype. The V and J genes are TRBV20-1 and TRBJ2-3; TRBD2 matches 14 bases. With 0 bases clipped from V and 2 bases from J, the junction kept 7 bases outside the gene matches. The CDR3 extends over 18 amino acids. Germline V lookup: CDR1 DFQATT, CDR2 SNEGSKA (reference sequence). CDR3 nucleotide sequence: TGCAGTGCTAGAGATCACGGGACTAGCGGGGGACTCACAGATACGCAGTATTTT. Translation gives CSARDHGTSGGLTDTQYF.

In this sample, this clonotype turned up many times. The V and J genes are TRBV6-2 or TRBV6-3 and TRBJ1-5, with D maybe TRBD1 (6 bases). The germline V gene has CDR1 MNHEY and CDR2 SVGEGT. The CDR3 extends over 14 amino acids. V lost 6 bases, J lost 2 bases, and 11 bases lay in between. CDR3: CASRNPGGNQPQHF. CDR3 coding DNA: TGTGCCAGCAGGAATCCAGGGGGCAATCAGCCCCAGCATTTT.

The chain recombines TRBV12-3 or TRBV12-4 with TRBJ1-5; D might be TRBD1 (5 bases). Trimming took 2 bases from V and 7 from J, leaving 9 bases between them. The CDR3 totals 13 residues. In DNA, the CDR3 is TGTGCCAGCAGTTTATCCGGGGGACAGCCCCAGCATTTT. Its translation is CASSLSGGQPQHF.

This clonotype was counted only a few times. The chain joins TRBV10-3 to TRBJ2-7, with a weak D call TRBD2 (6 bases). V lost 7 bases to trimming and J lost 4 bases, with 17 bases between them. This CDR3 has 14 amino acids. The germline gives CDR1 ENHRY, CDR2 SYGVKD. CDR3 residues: CAITPGPGEYEQYF. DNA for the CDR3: TGTGCCATCACCCCGGGTCCGGGGGAATACGAGCAGTACTTC.

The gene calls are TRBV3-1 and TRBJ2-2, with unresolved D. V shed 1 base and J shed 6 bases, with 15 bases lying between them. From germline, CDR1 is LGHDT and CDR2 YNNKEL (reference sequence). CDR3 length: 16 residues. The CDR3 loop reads CASSQGSSRSAGELFF. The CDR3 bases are TGTGCCAGCAGCCAAGGGTCCAGCCGGAGCGCCGGGGAGCTGTTTTTT.

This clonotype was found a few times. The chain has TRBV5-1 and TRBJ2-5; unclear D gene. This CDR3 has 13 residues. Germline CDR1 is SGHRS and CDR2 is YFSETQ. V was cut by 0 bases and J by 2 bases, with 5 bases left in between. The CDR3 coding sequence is TGCGCCAGCAGCTTGGCCGATCAAGAGACCCAGTACTTC. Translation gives CASSLADQETQYF.

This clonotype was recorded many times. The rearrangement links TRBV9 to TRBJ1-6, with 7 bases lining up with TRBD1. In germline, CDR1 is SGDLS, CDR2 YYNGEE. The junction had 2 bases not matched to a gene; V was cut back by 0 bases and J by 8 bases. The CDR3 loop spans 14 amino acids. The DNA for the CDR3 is TGTGCCAGCAGCGTAGGAGGGGGCGATTCACCCCTCCACTTT. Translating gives CASSVGGGDSPLHF.

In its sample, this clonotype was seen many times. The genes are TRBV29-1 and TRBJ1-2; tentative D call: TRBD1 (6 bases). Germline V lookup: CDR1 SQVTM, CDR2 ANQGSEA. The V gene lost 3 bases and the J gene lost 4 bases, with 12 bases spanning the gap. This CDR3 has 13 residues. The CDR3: CSVDQDRGYGYTF. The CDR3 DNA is TGCAGCGTTGATCAGGACAGAGGCTATGGCTACACCTTC.

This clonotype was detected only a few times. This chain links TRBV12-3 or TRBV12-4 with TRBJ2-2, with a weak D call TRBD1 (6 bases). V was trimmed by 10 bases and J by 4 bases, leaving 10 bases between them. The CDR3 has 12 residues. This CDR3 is CATQGGTGELFF. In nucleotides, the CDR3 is TGTGCCACCCAAGGGGGCACCGGGGAGCTGTTTTTT.

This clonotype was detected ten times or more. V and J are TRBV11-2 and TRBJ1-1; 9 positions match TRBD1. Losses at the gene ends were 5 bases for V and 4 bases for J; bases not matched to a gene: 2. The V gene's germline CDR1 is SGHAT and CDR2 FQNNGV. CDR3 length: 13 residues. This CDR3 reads CASSRDRATEAFF. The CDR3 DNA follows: TGTGCCAGCAGCCGGGACAGGGCCACTGAAGCTTTCTTT.

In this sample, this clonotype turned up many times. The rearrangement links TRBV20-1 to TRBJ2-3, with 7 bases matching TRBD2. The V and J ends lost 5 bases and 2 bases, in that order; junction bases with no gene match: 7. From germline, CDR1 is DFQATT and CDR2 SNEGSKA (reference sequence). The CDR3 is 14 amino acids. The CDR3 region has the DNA TGCAGTGCTCCTGGACTAGGGACCACAGATACGCAGTATTTT. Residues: CSAPGLGTTDTQYF.

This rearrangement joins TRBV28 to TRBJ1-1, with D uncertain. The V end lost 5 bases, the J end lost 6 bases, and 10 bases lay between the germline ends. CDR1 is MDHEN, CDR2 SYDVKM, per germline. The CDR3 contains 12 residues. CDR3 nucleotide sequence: TGTGCCAGCAGTCACCGGGCTGCTGAAGCTTTCTTT. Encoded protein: CASSHRAAEAFF.

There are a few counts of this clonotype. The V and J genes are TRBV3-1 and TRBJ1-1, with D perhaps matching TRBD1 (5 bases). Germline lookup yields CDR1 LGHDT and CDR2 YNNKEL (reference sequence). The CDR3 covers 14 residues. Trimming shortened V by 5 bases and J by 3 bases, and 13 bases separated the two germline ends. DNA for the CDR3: TGTGCCAGCAGCAAGAACTCAGGGCACACTGAAGCTTTCTTT. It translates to CASSKNSGHTEAFF.

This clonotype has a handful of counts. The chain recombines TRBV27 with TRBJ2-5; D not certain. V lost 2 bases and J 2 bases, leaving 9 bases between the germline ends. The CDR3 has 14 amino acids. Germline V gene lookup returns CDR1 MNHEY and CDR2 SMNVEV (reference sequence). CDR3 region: CASSLISAQETQYF. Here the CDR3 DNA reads TGTGCCAGCAGTTTAATATCAGCTCAAGAGACCCAGTACTTC.

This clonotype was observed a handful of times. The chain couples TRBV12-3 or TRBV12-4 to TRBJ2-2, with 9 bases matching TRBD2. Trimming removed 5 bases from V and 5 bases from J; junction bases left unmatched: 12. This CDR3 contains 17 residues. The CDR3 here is CASSPLFAGGQTGELFF. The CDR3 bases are TGTGCCAGCAGTCCCCTGTTTGCGGGGGGGCAGACCGGGGAGCTGTTTTTT.

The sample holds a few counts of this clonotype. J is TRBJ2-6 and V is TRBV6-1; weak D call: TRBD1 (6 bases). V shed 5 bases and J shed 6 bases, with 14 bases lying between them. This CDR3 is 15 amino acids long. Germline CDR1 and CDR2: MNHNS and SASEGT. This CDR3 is CASSSQGNLANVLTF. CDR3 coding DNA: TGTGCCAGCAGTTCCCAGGGGAATTTGGCCAACGTCCTGACTTTC.

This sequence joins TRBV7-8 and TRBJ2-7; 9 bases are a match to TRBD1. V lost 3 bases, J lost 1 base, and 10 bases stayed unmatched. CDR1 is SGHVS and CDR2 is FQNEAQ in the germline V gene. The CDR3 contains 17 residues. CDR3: CASSFRLPGTGSYEQYF. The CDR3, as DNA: TGTGCCAGCAGCTTTAGATTGCCCGGGACAGGGTCCTACGAGCAGTACTTC.

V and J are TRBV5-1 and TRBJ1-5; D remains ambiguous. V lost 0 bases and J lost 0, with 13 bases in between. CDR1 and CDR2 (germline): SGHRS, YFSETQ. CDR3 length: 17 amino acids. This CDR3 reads CASSLVALVHSNQPQHF. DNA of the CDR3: TGCGCCAGCAGCTTGGTGGCCCTAGTTCATAGCAATCAGCCCCAGCATTTT. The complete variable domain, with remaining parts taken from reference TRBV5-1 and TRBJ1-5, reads KAGVTQTPRYLIKTRGQQVTLSCSPISGHRSVSWYQQTPGQGLQFLFEYFSETQRNKGNFPGRFSGRQFSNSRSEMNVSTLELGDSALYLCASSLVALVHSNQPQHFGDGTRLSIL.

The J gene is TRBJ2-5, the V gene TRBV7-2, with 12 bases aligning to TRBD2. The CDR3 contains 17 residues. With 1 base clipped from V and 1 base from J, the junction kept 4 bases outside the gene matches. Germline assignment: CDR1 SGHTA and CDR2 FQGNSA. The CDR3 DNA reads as TGTGCCAGCAGCTTAGTCCCGACTAGCGGGGGCCAAGAGACCCAGTACTTC. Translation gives CASSLVPTSGGQETQYF.

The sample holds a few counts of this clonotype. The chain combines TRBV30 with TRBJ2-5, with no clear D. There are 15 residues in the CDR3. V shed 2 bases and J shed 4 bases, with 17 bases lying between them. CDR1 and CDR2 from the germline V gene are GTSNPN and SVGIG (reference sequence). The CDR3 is CAWSRRLLEPETQYF. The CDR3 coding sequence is TGTGCCTGGAGTCGACGACTTTTGGAACCAGAGACCCAGTACTTC. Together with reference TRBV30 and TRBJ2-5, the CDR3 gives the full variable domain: SQTIHQWPATLVQPVGSPLSLECTVEGTSNPNLYWYRQAAGRGLQLLFYSVGIGQISSEVPQNLSASRPQDRQFILSSKKLLLSDSGFYLCAWSRRLLEPETQYFGPGTRLLVL.

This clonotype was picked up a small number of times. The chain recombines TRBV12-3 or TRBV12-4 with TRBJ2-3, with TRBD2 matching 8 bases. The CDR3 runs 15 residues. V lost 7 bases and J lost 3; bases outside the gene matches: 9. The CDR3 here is CASTTRGAGTDTQYF. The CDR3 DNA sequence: TGTGCCAGCACCACGCGGGGGGCCGGGACAGATACGCAGTATTTT.

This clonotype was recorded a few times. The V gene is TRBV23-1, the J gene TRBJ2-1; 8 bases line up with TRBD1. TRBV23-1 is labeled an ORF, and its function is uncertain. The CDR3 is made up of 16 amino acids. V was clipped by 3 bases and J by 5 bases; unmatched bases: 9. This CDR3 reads CASSHQGQAPDNEQFF. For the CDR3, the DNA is TGCGCCAGCAGTCACCAGGGACAGGCCCCCGACAATGAGCAGTTCTTC.

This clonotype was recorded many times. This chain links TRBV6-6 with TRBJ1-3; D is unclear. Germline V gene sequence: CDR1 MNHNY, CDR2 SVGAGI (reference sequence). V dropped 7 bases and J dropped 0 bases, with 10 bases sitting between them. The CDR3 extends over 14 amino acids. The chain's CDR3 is CASTLDLSGNTIYF. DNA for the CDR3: TGTGCCAGCACCCTGGACCTCTCTGGAAACACCATATATTTT.

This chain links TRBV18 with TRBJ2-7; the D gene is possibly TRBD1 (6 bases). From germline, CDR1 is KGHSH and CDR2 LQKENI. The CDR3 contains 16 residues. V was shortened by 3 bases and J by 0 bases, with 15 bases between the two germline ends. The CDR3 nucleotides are TGTGCCAGCTCACCGGACAGCAGAAGTAGCTCCTACGAGCAGTACTTC. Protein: CASSPDSRSSSYEQYF.

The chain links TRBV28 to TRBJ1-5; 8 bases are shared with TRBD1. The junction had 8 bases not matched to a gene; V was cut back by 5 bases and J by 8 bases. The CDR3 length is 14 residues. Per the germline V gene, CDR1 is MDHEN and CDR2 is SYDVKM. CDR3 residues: CASSPRQGWEPQHF. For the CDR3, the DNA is TGTGCCAGCAGTCCCAGACAGGGGTGGGAGCCCCAGCATTTT.

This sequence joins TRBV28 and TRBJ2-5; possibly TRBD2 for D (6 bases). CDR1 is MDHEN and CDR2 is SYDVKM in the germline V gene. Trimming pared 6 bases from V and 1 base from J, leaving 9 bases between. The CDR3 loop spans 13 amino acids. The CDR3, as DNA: TGTGCCAGCAGGGGGGACTCCCAAGAGACCCAGTACTTC. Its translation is CASRGDSQETQYF.

CDR3 nucleotide sequence: TGTGCCAGCAGCGCCGGACAGGCGGTTATGGCAGATACGCAGTATTTT. This sequence encodes CASSAGQAVMADTQYF. This rearrangement joins TRBV9 to TRBJ2-3; 7 nucleotides match TRBD1. V shed 3 bases, J shed 4 bases, and the junction held 11 bases outside the gene matches. The CDR3 loop spans 16 amino acids. Germline loops: CDR1 SGDLS, CDR2 YYNGEE.